Below are 26 T cell receptor beta chains sequenced from a single sample in a study of shared clonotypes between healthy human individuals (dated by TCRdb to the early 2020s). The library was prepared using the immunoSEQ multiplex PCR assay. TCRdb obtained this table from immuneACCESS and retained in-frame rearrangements with V and J assigned. These tables miss some clones; where compared with another copy, unresolved V genes account for less than half of the shortfall, and the remainder is unexplained. Here the sample has some 350,000 clones; about 74% occur a single time. The ten most abundant clones make up about a tenth of the sample. The sample was memory CD4+ T cells sorted from blood. The intended sense of this specimen's cell subset or site label: CD45RA-negative fraction. All receptors come from a man aged 25-40 years in good health.

The rearrangement joins TRBV4-1 to TRBJ1-1; the D is unclear. Germline values: CDR1 MGHRA, CDR2 YSYEKL. This CDR3 is 16 amino acids long. V was cut by 0 bases and J by 1 base, with 12 bases left in between. The CDR3 DNA reads as TGCGCCAGCAGCCAAGATCAGCAGGCCAAGAACACTGAAGCTTTCTTT. It is translated as CASSQDQQAKNTEAFF.

The chain couples TRBV7-9 to TRBJ1-5; possibly TRBD1 for D (6 bases). The CDR3 covers 13 residues. Deletions cut 5 bases from V and 4 bases from J, with 9 bases between. Germline V CDR1 and CDR2: SEHNR, FQNEAQ (reference sequence). The CDR3 is CASSTGTNQPQHF. DNA for the CDR3: TGTGCCAGCAGCACCGGGACAAATCAGCCCCAGCATTTT.

J is TRBJ2-5 and V is TRBV18, with 13 bases lining up with TRBD2. Per germline, CDR1 KGHSH and CDR2 LQKENI. The V gene end was trimmed by 3 bases and the J gene end by 5 bases; junction bases not matched to a gene: 15. CDR3 length equals 19 residues. The CDR3: CASSPRGLSGTSGAETQYF. The CDR3 coding sequence is TGTGCCAGCTCACCCCGGGGGCTGAGTGGGACTAGCGGGGCGGAGACCCAGTACTTC.

This chain joins TRBV4-3 and TRBJ2-3, with D possibly TRBD2 on 6 matching bases. Trimming shortened V by 1 base and J by 2 bases, and 10 bases separated the two germline ends. This CDR3 has 15 residues. Germline CDR1 is LGHNA and CDR2 is YSLEER. Here the CDR3 reads CASSQGGTFTDTQYF. DNA of the CDR3: TGCGCCAGCAGCCAAGGCGGGACCTTCACAGATACGCAGTATTTT.

The J gene is TRBJ2-3, the V gene TRBV29-1, with 12 nucleotides matching TRBD1. Germline V gene data show CDR1 as SQVTM and CDR2 as ANQGSEA. This CDR3 spans 14 amino acids. V lost 8 bases, J lost 5 bases, and 8 bases stayed unmatched. This CDR3 reads CSSTGTGGKDTQYF. In DNA, the CDR3 is TGCAGCTCGACCGGGACAGGGGGCAAAGATACGCAGTATTTT.

The V call is TRBV29-1, the J call TRBJ2-1; 9 positions match TRBD1. Trimming took 7 bases from V and 5 from J; bases not matched to a gene: 12. CDR3 length: 15 amino acids. The germline V gene encodes CDR1 SQVTM and CDR2 ANQGSEA. CDR3 nucleotide sequence: TGCAGCGCAAGGAGAACAGGGGGCGGACACAATGAGCAGTTCTTC. Residues: CSARRTGGGHNEQFF.

This clone occurred a few times. The chain is built from TRBV19 and TRBJ2-5, with TRBD1 matching over 10 bases. From germline, CDR1 is LNHDA and CDR2 SQIVND (reference sequence). The CDR3 sequence is 14 residues long. V gave up 7 bases and J gave up 5 bases; unmatched junction bases: 7. The DNA of the CDR3 is TGTGCCAGTACCGAGACAGGGGGCGCTGAGACCCAGTACTTC. It translates to CASTETGGAETQYF. Together with reference TRBV19 and TRBJ2-5, the CDR3 gives the full variable domain: DGGITQSPKYLFRKEGQNVTLSCEQNLNHDAMYWYRQDPGQGLRLIYYSQIVNDFQKGDIAEGYSVSREKKESFPLTVTSAQKNPTAFYLCASTETGGAETQYFGPGTRLLVL.

This clone turned up a few times. The chain links TRBV7-6 to TRBJ1-4; TRBD1 matches at 10 bases. Germline CDR1 is SGHVS and CDR2 is FNYEAQ. This CDR3 region has 19 residues. Germline trimming cut 4 bases from V and 7 bases from J; bases unmatched to any gene: 18. In DNA, the CDR3 is TGTGCCAGCAGCTCAAACGACGACGAGACAGGGGGCGGGAGTGAAAAACTGTTTTTT. The encoded protein is CASSSNDDETGGGSEKLFF.

As to this clone: In the same sample, other DNA sequences code for this CDR3. The CDR3 DNA is TGTGCCAGCTCACCAACACGCTCCTACAATGAGCAGTTCTTC. Translated, it gives CASSPTRSYNEQFF. V and J are TRBV18 and TRBJ2-1; D unclear. The CDR3 sequence is 14 residues long. The germline CDR1 and CDR2 sequences are KGHSH and LQKENI. V was trimmed by 2 bases and J by 0 bases, leaving 5 bases between them.

V is TRBV5-1 and J is TRBJ1-1, with D uncertain. Germline V CDR1 and CDR2: SGHRS, YFSETQ. CDR3 length equals 13 residues. Trimming removed 3 bases from V and 7 bases from J, with 13 bases in between. CDR3 sequence: CASSSGRGFEAFF. CDR3 bases: TGCGCCAGCAGCTCTGGCCGTGGGTTTGAAGCTTTCTTT. The variable domain in full, with the rest retrieved from reference TRBV5-1 and TRBJ1-1, is KAGVTQTPRYLIKTRGQQVTLSCSPISGHRSVSWYQQTPGQGLQFLFEYFSETQRNKGNFPGRFSGRQFSNSRSEMNVSTLELGDSALYLCASSSGRGFEAFFGQGTRLTVV.

The rearrangement uses TRBV19 and TRBJ2-3; D unresolved. This CDR3 is 13 amino acids long. V lost 3 bases and J lost 4, with 8 bases in between. The germline V gene encodes CDR1 LNHDA and CDR2 SQIVND (reference sequence). CDR3 sequence: CASSIIGSDTQYF. The CDR3 DNA follows: TGTGCCAGTAGTATTATAGGGTCAGATACGCAGTATTTT.

Only one count was recorded for this clone. The chain has TRBV6-5 and TRBJ1-4; 7 bases are a match to TRBD1. Germline-derived CDR1 and CDR2 are MNHEY and SVGAGI. This CDR3 contains 15 residues. The J segment lost 8 bases and the V segment lost 4 bases, leaving 10 bases of the junction unmatched. Here the CDR3 reads CASSSFRGRGEKLFF. The CDR3 bases are TGTGCCAGCAGTTCGTTTAGGGGGCGCGGGGAAAAACTGTTTTTT.

This clone was observed many times. V and J are TRBV10-3 and TRBJ2-1; D may be TRBD1 or TRBD2 (5 bases each). Germline CDR1 reads ENHRY; CDR2 reads SYGVKD. The V and J ends lost 10 bases and 5 bases respectively, with 21 bases between them. The CDR3 has 15 amino acids. The CDR3 is CATVARDPINNEQFF. The CDR3 DNA reads as TGTGCCACCGTAGCCCGGGACCCTATCAACAATGAGCAGTTCTTC.

In its sample, this clone was seen a few times. This chain joins TRBV18 and TRBJ1-5, with D possibly being TRBD1 (6 bases). Germline lookup yields CDR1 KGHSH and CDR2 LQKENI. V was cut by 3 bases and J by 6 bases, with 15 bases left in between. The CDR3 runs 15 residues. The CDR3 sequence: CASSPTGSWGQPQHF. CDR3 sequence (DNA): TGTGCCAGCTCACCGACAGGCTCATGGGGTCAGCCCCAGCATTTT.

The DNA for the CDR3 is TGTGCCACCAGCGCGATTGGGGGACCCACAGATACGCAGTATTTT. Its translation is CATSAIGGPTDTQYF. The chain employs TRBV15 and TRBJ2-3; D possibly matches TRBD1 or TRBD2 (5 bases each). V lost 5 bases and J lost 2, with 14 bases in between. CDR3 length: 15 residues. Germline loops: CDR1 LNHNV, CDR2 YYDKDF (reference sequence). The variable domain in full, with the rest retrieved from reference TRBV15 and TRBJ2-3, is DAMVIQNPRYQVTQFGKPVTLSCSQTLNHNVMYWYQQKSSQAPKLLFHYYDKDFNNEADTPDNFQSRRPNTSFCFLDIRSPGLGDTAMYLCATSAIGGPTDTQYFGPGTRLTVL.

The rearrangement links TRBV18 to TRBJ1-1; D ambiguous. V was pared by 1 base and J by 2 bases, with 8 bases between. CDR1 and CDR2 (germline): KGHSH, LQKENI. This CDR3 has 14 residues. CDR3 nucleotides: TGTGCCAGCTCACCACGATCGGGAAACACTGAAGCTTTCTTT. Translating gives CASSPRSGNTEAFF.

The V gene is TRBV12-5, the J gene TRBJ1-1; maybe TRBD1 (6 bases). The V and J ends lost 6 bases and 0 bases respectively, with 11 bases between them. The CDR3 loop spans 14 amino acids. CDR1 is LGHNT and CDR2 is FRNRAP in the germline V gene. The CDR3 sequence is CASGRGDMNTEAFF. CDR3 nucleotides: TGTGCTAGTGGAAGGGGGGACATGAACACTGAAGCTTTCTTT. The whole variable domain, remainder taken from reference TRBV12-5 and TRBJ1-1, is DARVTQTPRHKVTEMGQEVTMRCQPILGHNTVFWYRQTMMQGLELLAYFRNRAPLDDSGMPKDRFSAEMPDATLATLKIQPSEPRDSAVYFCASGRGDMNTEAFFGQGTRLTVV.

The chain links TRBV6-1 to TRBJ2-5, with D perhaps TRBD2 (5 bases). V lost 4 bases to trimming and J lost 7 bases, with 13 bases between them. The CDR3 spans 13 residues. CDR1 is MNHNS and CDR2 is SASEGT in the germline V gene. CDR3 bases: TGTGCCAGCAGTGGGGAGCTGTCGAGGACCCAGTACTTC. As protein: CASSGELSRTQYF.

The V gene is TRBV2, the J gene TRBJ2-7; a weak D match, TRBD1 (6 bases). There are 17 residues in the CDR3. The germline V and J ends were trimmed by 2 bases and 2 bases, with 19 bases remaining between them. Germline values: CDR1 SNHLY, CDR2 FYNNEI. The CDR3 bases are TGTGCCAGCAGTGAACCAATTGACAGGACCCCCACCTACGAGCAGTACTTC. It encodes CASSEPIDRTPTYEQYF.

This clone was detected a few times. The chain couples TRBV7-8 to TRBJ1-5; D is unresolved. Germline-derived CDR1 and CDR2 are SGHVS and FQNEAQ. This CDR3 contains 13 residues. The ends were cut back, 5 bases at V and 7 bases at J, with 12 bases in the middle. Here the CDR3 reads CASSPHANQPQHF. The CDR3 DNA reads TGTGCCAGCAGCCCGCACGCTAACCAGCCCCAGCATTTT.

The gene calls are TRBV5-4 and TRBJ1-2; unclear D gene. The CDR3 is 12 amino acids. CDR1 and CDR2 from the germline V gene are SGHNT and YYREEE (reference sequence). Between the trimmed V and J ends, which lost 4 bases and 8 bases, there was a span of 12 bases. The CDR3 protein is CASSLYGGGYTF. The CDR3 bases are TGTGCCAGCAGCCTTTATGGTGGAGGCTACACCTTC. The variable domain in full, with the rest retrieved from reference TRBV5-4 and TRBJ1-2, is ETGVTQSPTHLIKTRGQQVTLRCSSQSGHNTVSWYQQALGQGPQFIFQYYREEENGRGNFPPRFSGLQFPNYSSELNVNALELDDSALYLCASSLYGGGYTFGSGTRLTVV.

This clone has just one count. This may be a read error, as it is one base from a much larger clone. The same CDR3 arises from other DNA sequences in this sample as well. The CDR3 DNA sequence: TGTGCCAGCAGACAGAGCTCTGGAAACACCATATATTTT. Translated: CASRQSSGNTIYF. V usage is TRBV2 and J usage is TRBJ1-3, with D unclear. V lost 6 bases, J lost 0 bases, and 6 bases lay in between. The V gene's germline CDR1 is SNHLY and CDR2 FYNNEI. This CDR3 is built from 13 residues.

This clone was counted a few times. V is TRBV28 and J is TRBJ2-7; 9 nucleotides line up with TRBD1. The CDR3 is 14 residues long. Germline values: CDR1 MDHEN, CDR2 SYDVKM. Germline trimming cut 4 bases from V and 3 bases from J; bases unmatched to any gene: 4. The CDR3 sequence: CASSSQGAGYEQYF. In nucleotides, the CDR3 is TGTGCCAGCAGTTCACAGGGGGCTGGCTACGAGCAGTACTTC.

This clone was seen a handful of times. The chain combines TRBV29-1 with TRBJ1-5; the D gene is possibly TRBD1 (5 bases). CDR3 length equals 13 residues. Trimming took 3 bases from V and 5 from J, leaving 11 bases between them. CDR1 is SQVTM, CDR2 ANQGSEA, per germline. The CDR3 loop is CSVDGGGDQPQHF. CDR3 bases: TGCAGCGTTGATGGGGGAGGTGATCAGCCCCAGCATTTT.

The gene calls are TRBV14 and TRBJ1-4; no clear D gene. CDR1 and CDR2 (germline): SGHDN, FVKESK. The CDR3 has 18 amino acids. Trimming stripped 2 bases from V and 0 bases from J, with 16 bases between. The CDR3 loop is CASSQMVGATATNEKLFF. CDR3 DNA sequence: TGTGCCAGCAGCCAAATGGTGGGAGCTACTGCAACTAATGAAAAACTGTTTTTT.

The chain joins TRBV5-5 to TRBJ2-7, with no clear D. Germline values: CDR1 SGHKS, CDR2 YYEKEE (reference sequence). Deletions cut 2 bases from V and 8 bases from J, with 14 bases between. The CDR3 extends over 13 amino acids. CDR3 bases: TGTGCCAGCAGCTTAGGACCCCTAGAGAAGCAGTACTTC. This translates into CASSLGPLEKQYF.